This T cell receptor beta chain was recovered during a study of blood T cell repertoires in COVID-19. The wider study: Acute and convalescent COVID-19 samples came from the United States, Italy and Spain. Nucleic acid was either cDNA or gDNA, and it came from T cells, B-cell-depleted T cells, or PBMCs.

Only one count was recorded for this clone. In the authors' methods: For nucleated cells, counts were estimated from reference gene primer amplification. Method: immunoSEQ multiplex PCR; TCRdb's copy keeps in-frame clones and lacks some. V, J and clone size were drawn from that table, and D and trimming were deduced from the DNA. The data contain around 100,000 clones, about nine tenths of them seen just once; the ten biggest clones take up about 5%. Sequencing was carried out using peripheral blood. The receptor was derived from a middle-aged man with acute or convalescent COVID-19.

Here the CDR3 DNA reads TGTGCCAGCAGCTTATACAACTACGAGCAGTACTTC. Its protein is CASSLYNYEQYF. The chain combines TRBV11-2 with TRBJ2-7; D gene unclear. The germline V gene has CDR1 SGHAT and CDR2 FQNNGV. V lost 2 bases and J 3 bases, leaving 5 bases between the germline ends. This CDR3 has 12 residues.